This TCR beta chain was identified in a study of blood T cell repertoires in COVID-19 (dated by TCRdb to the early 2020s). As for the study more broadly: Collaborator samples came from the United States, Italy and Spain and covered acute and convalescent phases of COVID-19. The material from the prospective study consisted of cDNA or gDNA derived from T cells, B-cell-depleted T cells, or PBMCs. The dataset comprised deeply sampled blood TCRbeta repertoires from subjects exposed to, actively infected with, or recovered from COVID-19. The repertoires were released in a freely available public database meant as a resource for research on the immune response to SARS-CoV-2. The samples were drawn from the first 160 participants of the ongoing ImmuneRACE study and from 950 to 1,500 subjects provided by 6 global collaborators. The sample metadata nearly always contained a de-identified subject ID, COVID-19 status, age in years and sex. Where available, HLA class I and class II types were taken from metadata supplied by the sample provider and were not determined by assay-based typing.

Participants in the prospective study were aged 18 to 89 years, lived in more than 20 United States geographic areas, and enrolled through a virtual design. Cohort assignment in the prospective study relied on participant-reported clinical history from a screening survey and a study questionnaire. Recovered participants in ImmuneRACE Cohort 3 were defined as having two consecutive negative NP/OP PCR tests, clearance from a healthcare professional, or resolution of symptoms. Mobile phlebotomists in the prospective study collected whole blood, serum and a nasopharyngeal or oropharyngeal swab from every participant. Participants in the prospective study had the option to provide additional blood draws and questionnaires over a roughly 2-month period. Prospective study blood samples were shipped either frozen or at room temperature before DNA extraction. The immunoSEQ Assay, a bias-controlled multiplex PCR, was used to amplify TCRbeta CDR3 regions from genomic DNA. The paper's processing steps were these. Within the assay, amplification of reference gene primers was used to estimate how many nucleated cells each sample contained. To quantify the absolute abundance of each unique TCRbeta CDR3 rearrangement, sequence reads were collapsed and filtered. For each sample, productive Simpson clonality was calculated by taking the square root of Simpson's diversity index across productive rearrangements. Held by TCRdb, this immuneACCESS table contains in-frame sequences only and omits some clones. Under half of the omission traces to an unresolved V gene where checked; the cause of the rest is unknown. V, J and clone size are those of that table, while D and trimming were read from the DNA. In this sample the table shows approximately 470,000 clones, around 90% of which occur a single time. In total, the top ten clones hold about 0.7% of the sample.

Beyond this particular receptor, the publication reports: The amount of clinical and demographic metadata varied by source and participant and was provided uncurated.

With regard to this clone: No cognate antigen has been identified for it. Per-base qualities were not stored, and no clone one base away is much larger. Other DNA sequences from this sample encode an identical CDR3 as well.

Between the V and J ends, shortened by 2 bases and 4 bases respectively, the junction contains 11 bases. The germline V gene encodes CDR1 MNHEY and CDR2 SMNVEV (reference sequence). The CDR3 contains 14 residues, cysteine and phenylalanine counted. Left in the record is the CDR3 DNA by itself, 42 bases read in frame from the first base. This receptor was identified in a woman aged 18-35 years who had recovered from COVID-19. Recombination joined TRBV27 with TRBJ1-1; TRBD1 might be the D gene, on 5 matching bases. The sequencing sample was made of PBMCs or T cells enriched from blood (not recorded which). The CDR3 region reads CASSLGGGGTEAFF. The nucleotide sequence is given as TGTGCCAGCAGTTTAGGCGGGGGAGGCACTGAAGCTTTCTTT.